Below, 8 T cell receptor beta chains from the same sample are listed, as sequenced in a study of blood T cell repertoires in COVID-19. TCRdb keeps only in-frame clones here, not all; method: immunoSEQ multiplex PCR. The sample has some 20,000 clones, under 95% seen once. The sequenced sample was peripheral blood. The receptors stem from a human donor in a cohort sampled during active COVID-19.

The gene calls are TRBV27 and TRBJ1-2, with a weak D call TRBD1 (5 bases). In germline, CDR1 is MNHEY, CDR2 SMNVEV (reference sequence). The CDR3 contains 16 residues. Deletions cut 3 bases from V and 0 bases from J, with 14 bases between. This CDR3 is CASSLGVGGANYGYTF. The CDR3 DNA is TGTGCCAGCAGTTTGGGGGTCGGGGGAGCTAACTATGGCTACACCTTC.

The rearrangement links TRBV28 to TRBJ2-3, with TRBD1 matching 8 bases. Germline-derived CDR1 and CDR2 are MDHEN and SYDVKM. J lost 1 base, V lost 6 bases, and 0 bases had no gene match. The CDR3 is made up of 13 amino acids. CDR3 DNA sequence: TGTGCCAGCAGGGGACAGGGCACAGATACGCAGTATTTT. Its translation is CASRGQGTDTQYF.

The V gene is TRBV11-3, the J gene TRBJ2-1; weak D call: TRBD2 (5 bases). V lost 5 bases, J lost 12 bases, and 11 bases lay in between. Germline values: CDR1 SGHNT, CDR2 YENEEA. The CDR3 extends over 11 amino acids. This chain's CDR3 is CASSLQSGQFF. The CDR3 DNA reads TGTGCCAGCAGCCTCCAAAGCGGGCAGTTCTTC.

The DNA of the CDR3 is TGTGCCAGCACCCGAGGCCAGGGGGCGCTTTACGAGCAGTACTTC. Amino acid sequence: CASTRGQGALYEQYF. The chain has TRBV7-9 and TRBJ2-7; 8 nucleotides align to TRBD1. The CDR3 extends over 15 amino acids. The V segment lost 7 bases and the J segment 4 bases; nucleotides outside the gene matches: 12. From germline, CDR1 is SEHNR and CDR2 FQNEAQ (reference sequence).

The chain couples TRBV29-1 to TRBJ2-1; 12 bases line up with TRBD2. This CDR3 contains 15 residues. CDR1 and CDR2 from the germline V gene are SQVTM and ANQGSEA. V dropped 6 bases and J dropped 4; count of bases not matched to a gene: 7. CDR3 nucleotides: TGCAGCGTCCTCGGACTAGCGGGACCATACAATGAGCAGTTCTTC. Translation: CSVLGLAGPYNEQFF.

The chain has TRBV28 and TRBJ1-2; TRBD1 matches 10 bases. Germline CDR1 and CDR2: MDHEN and SYDVKM. The J segment lost 4 bases and the V segment lost 8 bases, leaving 7 bases of the junction unmatched. The CDR3 is made up of 14 amino acids. CDR3 amino acids: CASRWTGGSYGYTF. CDR3 in DNA: TGTGCCAGCCGTTGGACAGGGGGAAGCTATGGCTACACCTTC.

The V call is TRBV5-1, the J call TRBJ1-3; D is undetermined. CDR3 length equals 16 residues. Trimming stripped 2 bases from V and 0 bases from J, with 12 bases between. Per germline, CDR1 SGHRS and CDR2 YFSETQ. This chain's CDR3 is CASSFSGSVSGNTIYF. The CDR3 nucleotides read TGCGCCAGCAGCTTTTCGGGGTCCGTCTCTGGAAACACCATATATTTT.

This clone appeared once. This rearrangement joins TRBV7-3 to TRBJ2-1, with TRBD1 as a possible D gene (6 bases). The germline V and J ends were trimmed by 1 base and 4 bases, with 23 bases remaining between them. Per germline, CDR1 SGHTA and CDR2 FQGTGA. The CDR3 sequence is 19 residues long. The CDR3 DNA reads TGTGCCAGCAGCTTAAGTGCTCGTCGGGGTGGGGGACATTACAATGAGCAGTTCTTC. Protein sequence: CASSLSARRGGGHYNEQFF.